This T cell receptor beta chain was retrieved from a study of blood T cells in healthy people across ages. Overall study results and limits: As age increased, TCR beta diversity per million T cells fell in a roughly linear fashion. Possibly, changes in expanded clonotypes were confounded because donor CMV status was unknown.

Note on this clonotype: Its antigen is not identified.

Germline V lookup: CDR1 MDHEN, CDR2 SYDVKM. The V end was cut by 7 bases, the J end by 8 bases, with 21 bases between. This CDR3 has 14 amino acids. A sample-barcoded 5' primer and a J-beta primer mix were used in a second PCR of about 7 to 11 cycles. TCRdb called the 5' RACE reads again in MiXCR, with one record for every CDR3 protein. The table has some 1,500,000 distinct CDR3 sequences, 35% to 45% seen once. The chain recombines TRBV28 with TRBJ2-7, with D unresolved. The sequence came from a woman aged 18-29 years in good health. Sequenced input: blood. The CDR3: CASTRARVRNKQYF. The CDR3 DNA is TGTGCCAGCACTCGAGCCAGAGTACGTAACAAGCAGTACTTC.